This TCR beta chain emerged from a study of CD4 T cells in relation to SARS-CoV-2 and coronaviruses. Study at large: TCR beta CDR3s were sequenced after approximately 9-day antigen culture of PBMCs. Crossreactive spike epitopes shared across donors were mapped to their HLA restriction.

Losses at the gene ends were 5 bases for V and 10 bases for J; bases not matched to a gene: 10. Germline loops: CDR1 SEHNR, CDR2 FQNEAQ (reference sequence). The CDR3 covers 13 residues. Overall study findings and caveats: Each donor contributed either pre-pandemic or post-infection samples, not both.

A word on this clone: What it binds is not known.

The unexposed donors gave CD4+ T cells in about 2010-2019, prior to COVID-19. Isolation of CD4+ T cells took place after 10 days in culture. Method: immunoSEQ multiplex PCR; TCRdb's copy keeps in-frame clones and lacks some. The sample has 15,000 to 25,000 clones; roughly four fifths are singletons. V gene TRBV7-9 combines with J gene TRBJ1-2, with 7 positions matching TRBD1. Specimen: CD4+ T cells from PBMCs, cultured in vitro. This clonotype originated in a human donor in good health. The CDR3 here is CASSATGTEDYTF. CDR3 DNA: TGTGCCAGCAGCGCAACCGGGACAGAGGACTACACCTTC.